This T cell receptor beta chain comes out of a study of cytotoxic CD8 clonotypes in ibrutinib-treated CLL. Using immunoSEQ multiplex PCR, the repertoire was profiled, and TCRdb retains in-frame clones only, with some absent. The profile shows about 200,000 clones, more than 65% of them singletons. In germline, CDR1 is GTSNPN, CDR2 SVGIG (reference sequence). Trimming took 0 bases from V and 4 from J, leaving 13 bases between them. The CDR3 length is 15 residues. The specimen comprised PBMCs, sampled after 12 months of ibrutinib treatment. This TCR was recovered from a human donor with chronic lymphocytic leukemia. The rearrangement uses TRBV30 and TRBJ1-5; no firm D call. CDR3 DNA: TGTGCCTGGAGTGTAATTTCAGCGGGAAATCAGCCCCAGCATTTT. It codes for CAWSVISAGNQPQHF.